This passage covers 29 T cell receptor beta chains from one sample sequenced in a study of a mutant IDH1 vaccine in newly diagnosed glioma. Regarding time point: baseline, week 1 (first vaccination visit). The treatment is: pre-vaccination baseline after standard-of-care therapy. Some clones are missing from TCRdb's copy, which holds only in-frame ones; the method was immunoSEQ multiplex PCR. The repertoire consists of 20,000 to 25,000 clones, with approximately 90% occurring once and the leading ten covering more than 8.5%. This sample comprised PBMCs, obtained from a glioma patient treated with radiotherapy, temozolomide or both. The receptors were sampled from a man aged 30 to 39 with glioma.

The chain joins TRBV5-1 to TRBJ1-3; no reliable D call. CDR3 length equals 14 residues. The V gene lost 2 bases and the J gene lost 0 bases, with 6 bases spanning the gap. CDR1 SGHRS and CDR2 YFSETQ come from the germline V gene. This CDR3 reads CASSLGSSGNTIYF. The CDR3 DNA reads TGCGCCAGCAGCTTAGGGAGCTCTGGAAACACCATATATTTT.

This chain links TRBV14 with TRBJ2-7, with a possible D match to TRBD1 (5 bases). V was trimmed by 0 bases and J by 3 bases, leaving 12 bases between them. This CDR3 is 15 amino acids long. Germline loops: CDR1 SGHDN, CDR2 FVKESK. The CDR3 spells CASSQDGQGVYEQYF. CDR3 nucleotide sequence: TGTGCCAGCAGCCAAGATGGGCAGGGTGTCTACGAGCAGTACTTC. Filled out from reference TRBV14 and TRBJ2-7, the complete variable domain reads EAGVTQFPSHSVIEKGQTVTLRCDPISGHDNLYWYRRVMGKEIKFLLHFVKESKQDESGMPNNRFLAERTGGTYSTLKVQPAELEDSGVYFCASSQDGQGVYEQYFGPGTRLTVT.

V is TRBV2 and J is TRBJ2-7; weak D call: TRBD1 (5 bases). Trimming took 0 bases from V and 6 from J, leaving 9 bases between them. The CDR3 is 13 residues long. Looked up from germline, CDR1 is SNHLY and CDR2 is FYNNEI. CDR3 bases: TGTGCCAGCAGTGAAGCGGTCAGGGTCGAGCAGTACTTC. As protein: CASSEAVRVEQYF.

The genes are TRBV29-1 and TRBJ2-3; perhaps TRBD1 as D (5 bases). V lost 6 bases and J lost 2, with 12 bases in between. Germline loops: CDR1 SQVTM, CDR2 ANQGSEA. The CDR3 length is 13 residues. The CDR3 loop reads CSVAAGSTDTQYF. The CDR3 DNA sequence: TGCAGCGTGGCGGCAGGGTCCACAGATACGCAGTATTTT.

The chain uses TRBV30 and TRBJ1-1; 7 bases are a match to TRBD1. CDR3 length equals 15 residues. Germline trimming cut 3 bases from V and 4 bases from J; bases unmatched to any gene: 11. Per the germline V gene, CDR1 is GTSNPN and CDR2 is SVGIG (reference sequence). For the CDR3, the DNA is TGTGCCTGGAGACTTACGAGGGGGCGAGGCACTGAAGCTTTCTTT. As protein: CAWRLTRGRGTEAFF.

The chain employs TRBV29-1 and TRBJ2-5, with 9 bases matching TRBD1. The CDR3 sequence is 14 residues long. Germline V CDR1 and CDR2: SQVTM, ANQGSEA. V was pared by 6 bases and J by 5 bases, with 10 bases of the junction left unmatched. This CDR3 is CSVRDRAVWETQYF. Here the CDR3 DNA reads TGCAGCGTCCGGGACAGGGCCGTTTGGGAGACCCAGTACTTC.

The chain uses TRBV6-5 and TRBJ2-7; TRBD1 might be the D (5 bases). The germline gives CDR1 MNHEY, CDR2 SVGAGI. CDR3 length: 14 residues. Deletions cut 0 bases from V and 3 bases from J, with 9 bases between. Here the CDR3 DNA reads TGTGCCAGCAGTTACTCGACAGAATACTACGAGCAGTACTTC. Translation: CASSYSTEYYEQYF.

This sequence joins TRBV5-1 and TRBJ2-2; 9 positions match TRBD1. Germline CDR1 SGHRS, CDR2 YFSETQ. The CDR3 is made up of 17 amino acids. J gave up 3 bases and V 0 bases, and 6 bases lay outside the gene matches. CDR3 DNA sequence: TGCGCCAGCAGCTTGGCTCCGGGACAGGGTGACACCGGGGAGCTGTTTTTT. It translates to CASSLAPGQGDTGELFF.

The chain recombines TRBV6-1 with TRBJ1-3, with D maybe TRBD1 (6 bases). CDR1 is MNHNS and CDR2 is SASEGT in the germline V gene. The germline V and J ends were trimmed by 3 bases and 1 base, with 16 bases remaining between them. The CDR3 runs 17 residues. DNA for the CDR3: TGTGCCAGCAGTGATAAGGGGGTGGGGGTTTCTGGAAACACCATATATTTT. This gives the protein CASSDKGVGVSGNTIYF.

This clone has only one observation. This chain uses TRBV7-9 with TRBJ1-6, with no clear D. The CDR3 covers 17 residues. The germline V gene encodes CDR1 SEHNR and CDR2 FQNEAQ (reference sequence). V was clipped by 5 bases and J by 8 bases, with 22 bases between them. The chain's CDR3 is CASSPEVRIDGDSPLHF. The DNA for the CDR3 is TGTGCCAGCAGCCCAGAGGTACGAATCGACGGGGATTCACCCCTCCACTTT.

This clone was recorded only once. The V and J genes are TRBV5-1 and TRBJ2-3; 11 bases are a match to TRBD1. The CDR3 totals 15 residues. From germline, CDR1 is SGHRS and CDR2 YFSETQ. The J segment lost 5 bases and the V segment lost 7 bases, leaving 9 bases of the junction unmatched. In DNA, the CDR3 is TGCGCCAGCGGAGAATCCGGGACAGGGGGAGATACGCAGTATTTT. Protein: CASGESGTGGDTQYF. Variable domain in full (rest from reference TRBV5-1 and TRBJ2-3): KAGVTQTPRYLIKTRGQQVTLSCSPISGHRSVSWYQQTPGQGLQFLFEYFSETQRNKGNFPGRFSGRQFSNSRSEMNVSTLELGDSALYLCASGESGTGGDTQYFGPGTRLTVL.

The rearrangement joins TRBV5-1 to TRBJ2-7; TRBD1 agrees at 9 bases. Germline assignment: CDR1 SGHRS and CDR2 YFSETQ. The CDR3 totals 12 residues. V gave up 3 bases and J gave up 12 bases; unmatched junction bases: 7. This chain's CDR3 is CASSYGTGFLYF. The CDR3, as DNA: TGCGCCAGCAGCTATGGGACAGGGTTTTTGTACTTC.

The J gene is TRBJ2-7, the V gene TRBV4-2; the match to TRBD2 covers 13 bases. V was clipped by 3 bases and J by 2 bases; unmatched bases: 4. CDR1 is LGHNA, CDR2 YNFKEQ, per germline. This CDR3 spans 16 amino acids. CDR3 region: CASSHHGLAGAYEQYF. DNA for the CDR3: TGTGCCAGCAGCCACCACGGACTAGCGGGAGCCTACGAGCAGTACTTC.

The chain couples TRBV4-1 to TRBJ2-1; the D gene could be TRBD1 or TRBD2 (5 bases each). V lost 3 bases and J 3 bases, leaving 12 bases between the germline ends. The germline CDR1 and CDR2 sequences are MGHRA and YSYEKL. This CDR3 contains 15 residues. CDR3 coding DNA: TGCGCCAGCAGCCACAGGGAGATAGGCTACAATGAGCAGTTCTTC. Its protein is CASSHREIGYNEQFF.

V usage is TRBV6-5 and J usage is TRBJ2-7; D tentatively fits TRBD1 or TRBD2 (5 bases each). The CDR3 is 15 amino acids. Germline CDR1 is MNHEY and CDR2 is SVGAGI. Trimming pared 0 bases from V and 3 bases from J, leaving 12 bases between. The DNA for the CDR3 is TGTGCCAGCAGTTACTCGGGGGAGCAGGACTACGAGCAGTACTTC. This sequence encodes CASSYSGEQDYEQYF.

V is TRBV4-1 and J is TRBJ1-1; D uncertain. This CDR3 is 14 amino acids long. V was pared by 4 bases and J by 1 base, with 10 bases between. Per the germline V gene, CDR1 is MGHRA and CDR2 is YSYEKL. The CDR3 DNA reads TGCGCCAGCAGCCCTATAGACGGGAACACTGAAGCTTTCTTT. It codes for CASSPIDGNTEAFF.

The chain carries TRBV6-1 and TRBJ1-1; TRBD1 might be the D (5 bases). V shed 10 bases and J shed 2 bases, with 14 bases lying between them. The CDR3 has 13 residues. Germline-derived CDR1 and CDR2 are MNHNS and SASEGT. The CDR3 region is CAIRQITNTEAFF. CDR3 coding DNA: TGTGCCATTCGACAGATCACAAACACTGAAGCTTTCTTT.

The rearrangement uses TRBV9 and TRBJ1-3; no definite D call. The germline V gene encodes CDR1 SGDLS and CDR2 YYNGEE. V was pared by 0 bases and J by 0 bases, with 10 bases between. The length of the CDR3 is 16 residues. The CDR3 coding sequence is TGTGCCAGCAGCGTAGTGGGCAGCCGCTCTGGAAACACCATATATTTT. Residues: CASSVVGSRSGNTIYF.

J is TRBJ2-3 and V is TRBV9; D uncertain. Germline loops: CDR1 SGDLS, CDR2 YYNGEE. The CDR3 runs 13 residues. Trimming stripped 0 bases from V and 4 bases from J, with 6 bases between. CDR3 in amino acids: CASSVVPPDTQYF. The CDR3, as DNA: TGTGCCAGCAGCGTAGTACCTCCAGATACGCAGTATTTT.

The chain has TRBV5-1 and TRBJ1-1; D uncertain. The germline CDR1 and CDR2 sequences are SGHRS and YFSETQ. The germline V and J ends were trimmed by 0 bases and 1 base, with 7 bases remaining between them. The CDR3 has 14 amino acids. The CDR3 DNA reads TGCGCCAGCAGCTTGGATCCGGCGAACACTGAAGCTTTCTTT. Residues: CASSLDPANTEAFF.

This clone was picked up one time. The V call is TRBV18, the J call TRBJ1-2; weak D call: TRBD1 (5 bases). The V gene lost 2 bases and the J gene lost 4 bases, with 11 bases spanning the gap. Germline V gives CDR1 KGHSH, CDR2 LQKENI. The CDR3 contains 14 residues. The CDR3 protein is CASSPNQGTYGYTF. CDR3 DNA sequence: TGTGCCAGCTCACCAAACCAGGGCACCTATGGCTACACCTTC.

The chain carries TRBV6-5 and TRBJ2-3, with unresolved D. CDR1 and CDR2 from the germline V gene are MNHEY and SVGAGI. Trimming left V 4 bases short and J 2 bases short, with 10 bases between. There are 14 residues in the CDR3. CDR3 sequence reads: CASSSRQNTDTQYF. CDR3 DNA: TGTGCCAGCAGTTCTAGACAAAACACAGATACGCAGTATTTT.

This clone was recorded only once. J is TRBJ2-6 and V is TRBV7-2; maybe TRBD1 (6 bases). CDR1 is SGHTA and CDR2 is FQGNSA in the germline V gene. The V gene lost 2 bases and the J gene lost 0 bases, with 14 bases spanning the gap. The CDR3 runs to 18 residues. The CDR3 reads CASSLSQGFLSGANVLTF. In DNA, the CDR3 is TGTGCCAGCAGCTTATCACAGGGCTTCCTCTCTGGGGCCAACGTCCTGACTTTC. The full variable domain, in which reference TRBV7-2 and TRBJ2-6 provide the parts outside the CDR3, is GAGVSQSPSNKVTEKGKDVELRCDPISGHTALYWYRQSLGQGLEFLIYFQGNSAPDKSGLPSDRFSAERTGGSVSTLTIQRTQQEDSAVYLCASSLSQGFLSGANVLTFGAGSRLTVL.

The chain carries TRBV10-3 and TRBJ1-2; no definite D call. The CDR3 has 13 amino acids. From germline, CDR1 is ENHRY and CDR2 SYGVKD. V dropped 2 bases and J dropped 8 bases, with 12 bases sitting between them. CDR3 loop: CAISEPPMRGYTF. The CDR3 region has the DNA TGTGCCATCAGTGAGCCCCCCATGAGAGGCTACACCTTC.

The genes are TRBV25-1 and TRBJ2-3, with 8 bases that match TRBD2. CDR1 MGHDK and CDR2 SYGVNS come from the germline V gene. Trimming cost V 1 base and J 4 bases; bases outside gene matches: 7. The CDR3 contains 16 residues. The CDR3 loop reads CASSEFSGRGPDTQYF. The DNA for the CDR3 is TGTGCCAGCAGTGAATTCTCCGGGAGGGGCCCAGATACGCAGTATTTT. Looking up the rest from reference TRBV25-1 and TRBJ2-3 gives the full variable domain: EADIYQTPRYLVIGTGKKITLECSQTMGHDKMYWYQQDPGMELHLIHYSYGVNSTEKGDLSSESTVSRIRTEHFPLTLESARPSHTSQYLCASSEFSGRGPDTQYFGPGTRLTVL.

The chain links TRBV5-1 to TRBJ1-1; no definite D call. The CDR3 has 14 residues. CDR1 and CDR2 from the germline V gene are SGHRS and YFSETQ. V dropped 0 bases and J dropped 1 base, with 7 bases sitting between them. The CDR3 DNA follows: TGCGCCAGCAGCTTGGTTGGGGAGAACACTGAAGCTTTCTTT. Protein product: CASSLVGENTEAFF.

The J gene is TRBJ2-5, the V gene TRBV10-3, with a tentative D call TRBD2 (6 bases). The V end was cut by 0 bases, the J end by 3 bases, with 11 bases between. Germline loops: CDR1 ENHRY, CDR2 SYGVKD. This CDR3 contains 15 residues. The DNA for the CDR3 is TGTGCCATCAGTGAGTCGGGCGGGAAGGAAGAGACCCAGTACTTC. Its protein is CAISESGGKEETQYF.

V is TRBV18 and J is TRBJ1-1, with unresolved D. The CDR3 loop spans 13 amino acids. Germline loops: CDR1 KGHSH, CDR2 LQKENI. The V gene lost 5 bases and the J gene lost 2 bases, with 9 bases spanning the gap. The CDR3 DNA follows: TGTGCCAGCTCATCCGACATTAACACTGAAGCTTTCTTT. This encodes CASSSDINTEAFF.

The rearrangement uses TRBV6-1 and TRBJ2-1; 9 nucleotides agree with TRBD2. There are 14 residues in the CDR3. Germline V gene lookup returns CDR1 MNHNS and CDR2 SASEGT. Losses at the gene ends were 4 bases for V and 7 bases for J; bases not matched to a gene: 5. CDR3 protein: CASSGGRAENEQFF. As DNA, the CDR3 is TGTGCCAGCAGTGGCGGGAGGGCCGAGAATGAGCAGTTCTTC.